The sequence of this T cell receptor beta chain was determined in a study of blood T cell repertoires in COVID-19. Study overall: Spain, Italy and the United States supplied samples that represented acute and convalescent COVID-19. From T cells, B-cell-depleted T cells, or PBMCs came the material, which was cDNA or gDNA.

Per the original data handling: Amplification from reference gene primers served as the basis for estimated nucleated cell counts. Clones were sequenced by immunoSEQ multiplex PCR, and TCRdb holds only the in-frame ones, with some missing. V and J calls and clone size come straight from that table; D and trimming were deduced from the DNA. The sample lists nearly 250,000 clones; approximately 80% were seen once. This CDR3 region has 18 residues. Sample: peripheral blood. This TCR came from a woman older than 75 with acute or convalescent COVID-19. The chain carries TRBV12-2 and TRBJ1-3. TRBV12-2 is a documented pseudogene. The CDR3 sequence: CASRLAVAVLRSGNTIYF. The CDR3 DNA follows: TGTGCAAGTCGCTTAGCGGTGGCAGTACTACGCTCTGGAAACACCATATATTTT.